This T cell receptor beta chain was retrieved from a study of Ad26.COV2.S vaccination and SARS-CoV-2 variants. Only in-frame clones appear in the TCRdb table, and some are missing; sequencing was by immunoSEQ multiplex PCR. The sample has roughly 400,000 clones, around 92% seen once; the top ten hold more than 1.5%. Treatment meaning: 15 to 20 received Ad26.COV2.S at low or high dose, single or two shots; 5 received placebo; per-sample allocation not given. Samples were taken on day 63 after the first vaccine or placebo injection. This specimen was peripheral blood, taken in a trial of Ad26.COV2.S vaccine versus placebo. The receptor was isolated from a person between 18 and 65 years old who received the Ad26.COV2.S COVID-19 vaccine or a placebo.

The CDR3 DNA reads as TGTGCCAGCAGCTTCGACGGCCGGGACCTTAACTATGGCTACACCTTC. It is translated as CASSFDGRDLNYGYTF. V gene TRBV7-9 combines with J gene TRBJ1-2; D perhaps matches TRBD1 (5 bases). Trimming took 3 bases from V and 1 from J, leaving 15 bases between them. Germline V gene lookup returns CDR1 SEHNR and CDR2 FQNEAQ (reference sequence). CDR3 size: 16 residues.